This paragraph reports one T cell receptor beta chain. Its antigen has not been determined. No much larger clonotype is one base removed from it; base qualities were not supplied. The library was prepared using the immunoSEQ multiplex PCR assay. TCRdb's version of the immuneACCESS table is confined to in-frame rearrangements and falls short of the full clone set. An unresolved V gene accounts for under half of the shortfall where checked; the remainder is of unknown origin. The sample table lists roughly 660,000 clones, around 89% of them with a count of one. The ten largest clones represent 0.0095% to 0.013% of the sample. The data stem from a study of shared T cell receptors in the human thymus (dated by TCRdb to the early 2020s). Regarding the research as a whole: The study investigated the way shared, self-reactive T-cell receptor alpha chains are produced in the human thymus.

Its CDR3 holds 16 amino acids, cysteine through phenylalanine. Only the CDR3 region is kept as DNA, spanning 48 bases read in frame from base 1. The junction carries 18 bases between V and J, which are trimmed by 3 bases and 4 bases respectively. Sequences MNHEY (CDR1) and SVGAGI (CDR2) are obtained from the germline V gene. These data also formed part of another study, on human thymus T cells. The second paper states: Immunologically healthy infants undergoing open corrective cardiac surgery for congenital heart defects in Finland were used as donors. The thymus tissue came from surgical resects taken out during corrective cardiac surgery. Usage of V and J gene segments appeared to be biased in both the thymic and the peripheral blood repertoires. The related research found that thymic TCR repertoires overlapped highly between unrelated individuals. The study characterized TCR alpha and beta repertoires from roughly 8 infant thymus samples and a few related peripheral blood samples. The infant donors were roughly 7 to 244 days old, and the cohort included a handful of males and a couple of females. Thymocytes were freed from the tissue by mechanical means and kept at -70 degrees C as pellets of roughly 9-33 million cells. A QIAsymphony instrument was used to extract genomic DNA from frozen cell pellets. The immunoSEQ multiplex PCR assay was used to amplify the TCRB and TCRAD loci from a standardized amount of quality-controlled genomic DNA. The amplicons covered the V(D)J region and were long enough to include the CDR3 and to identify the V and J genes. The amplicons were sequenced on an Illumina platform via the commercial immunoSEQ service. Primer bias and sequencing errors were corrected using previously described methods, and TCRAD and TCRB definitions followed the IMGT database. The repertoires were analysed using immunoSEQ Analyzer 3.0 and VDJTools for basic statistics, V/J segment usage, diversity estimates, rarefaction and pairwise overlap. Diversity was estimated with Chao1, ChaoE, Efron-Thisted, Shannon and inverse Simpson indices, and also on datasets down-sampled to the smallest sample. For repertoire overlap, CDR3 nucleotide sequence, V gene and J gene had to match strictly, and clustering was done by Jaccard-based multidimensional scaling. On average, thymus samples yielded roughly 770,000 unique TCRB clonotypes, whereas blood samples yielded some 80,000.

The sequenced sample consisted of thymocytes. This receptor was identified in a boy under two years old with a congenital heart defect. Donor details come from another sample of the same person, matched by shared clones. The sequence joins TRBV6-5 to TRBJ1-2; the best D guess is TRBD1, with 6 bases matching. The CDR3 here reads CASSYSPRQEIYGYTF. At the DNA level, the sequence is TGTGCCAGCAGTTATAGTCCGCGACAGGAGATCTATGGCTACACCTTC.